The 20 T cell receptor beta chains reported below all come from one sample, sequenced in a study of blood T cell repertoires in COVID-19. Libraries were prepared by immunoSEQ multiplex PCR; TCRdb keeps only in-frame clonotypes and omits some of them. The sample contains some 130,000 clones, about 90% of which appear only once. The material sequenced was peripheral blood. The receptor source for this set is a woman in her fifties or sixties with acute or convalescent COVID-19.

The V and J genes are TRBV5-1 and TRBJ2-2, with D hard to call. V lost 0 bases, J lost 5 bases, and 5 bases lay in between. The CDR3 runs to 13 residues. The germline CDR1 and CDR2 sequences are SGHRS and YFSETQ. DNA of the CDR3: TGCGCCAGCAGCTTGGATCGGACCGGGGAGCTGTTTTTT. Translated, it gives CASSLDRTGELFF.

The chain has TRBV10-1 and TRBJ1-1; TRBD1 matches 9 bases. V trimming: 3 bases; J trimming: 11 bases; junction bases outside the gene matches: 7. From germline, CDR1 is WNHNN and CDR2 SYGVQD (reference sequence). The CDR3 runs to 13 residues. CDR3: CASSEQGARPAFF. The CDR3 coding sequence is TGCGCCAGCAGTGAACAGGGGGCGCGTCCGGCTTTCTTT.

V and J are TRBV12-3 or TRBV12-4 and TRBJ1-1; no reliable D call. V lost 8 bases to trimming and J lost 4 bases, with 11 bases between them. The CDR3 has 12 residues. CDR3 residues: CASLLVGTEAFF. CDR3 in DNA: TGTGCCAGCCTTCTAGTTGGCACTGAAGCTTTCTTT.

V and J are TRBV19 and TRBJ1-1, with D possibly being TRBD1 (5 bases). Between the trimmed V and J ends, which lost 3 bases and 0 bases, there was a span of 11 bases. The CDR3 extends over 15 amino acids. CDR1 LNHDA and CDR2 SQIVND come from the germline V gene (reference sequence). The CDR3 DNA sequence: TGTGCCAGTAGTATCGGCAGGGAATTGAACACTGAAGCTTTCTTT. As protein: CASSIGRELNTEAFF.

This clone was recorded a few times. V and J are TRBV7-3 and TRBJ2-1; 15 positions match TRBD2. V trimming: 5 bases; J trimming: 9 bases; junction bases outside the gene matches: 5. The CDR3 totals 15 residues. The germline V gene has CDR1 SGHTA and CDR2 FQGTGA. DNA for the CDR3: TGTGCCAGCAGCGGGGGGACTAGCGGGAGGTTTGAGCAGTTCTTC. This sequence encodes CASSGGTSGRFEQFF.

The chain carries TRBV15 and TRBJ2-1; 9 nucleotides agree with TRBD2. The CDR3 has 13 amino acids. V lost 3 bases and J lost 10; bases outside the gene matches: 4. Germline-derived CDR1 and CDR2 are LNHNV and YYDKDF (reference sequence). The CDR3 spells CATSSLLAGEQFF. The CDR3 DNA sequence: TGTGCCACCAGCAGCCTCCTAGCGGGGGAGCAGTTCTTC.

The V and J genes are TRBV10-3 and TRBJ1-6; possible D gene TRBD1, 6 bases. Trimming took 0 bases from V and 8 from J, leaving 11 bases between them. The CDR3 contains 15 residues. The V gene's germline CDR1 is ENHRY and CDR2 SYGVKD. CDR3 sequence reads: CAISESGGAYSPLHF. DNA for the CDR3: TGTGCCATCAGTGAGTCTGGGGGCGCATATTCACCCCTCCACTTT.

The rearrangement uses TRBV24-1 and TRBJ2-1; 7 bases fit TRBD2. This CDR3 comprises 15 residues. Germline trimming cut 6 bases from V and 1 base from J; bases unmatched to any gene: 5. The germline V gene has CDR1 KGHDR and CDR2 SFDVKD. The CDR3 reads CATSRGSGSYNEQFF. The CDR3 DNA follows: TGTGCCACCAGTCGAGGTAGCGGGTCCTACAATGAGCAGTTCTTC.

V is TRBV19 and J is TRBJ2-1, with a tentative D call TRBD1 (5 bases). Trimming took off 5 bases at V and 12 bases at J, with 17 bases between the two ends. The CDR3 runs 13 residues. Germline V CDR1 and CDR2: LNHDA, SQIVND (reference sequence). The chain's CDR3 is CASSLGPESAQFF. In DNA, the CDR3 is TGTGCCAGTAGTCTGGGGCCGGAGTCTGCGCAGTTCTTC.

This chain connects TRBV27 to TRBJ1-6; 8 bases align to TRBD1. CDR1 and CDR2 (germline): MNHEY, SMNVEV (reference sequence). J lost 10 bases, V lost 7 bases, and 12 bases had no gene match. The CDR3 consists of 15 residues. The CDR3 DNA is TGTGCCAGCACCCCTGAGGCAGGGGGCTGGTCACCCCTCCACTTT. Translation: CASTPEAGGWSPLHF.

This sequence joins TRBV11-3 and TRBJ2-5, with D perhaps matching TRBD1 (7 bases). The V gene lost 1 base and the J gene lost 5 bases, with 14 bases spanning the gap. The germline CDR1 and CDR2 sequences are SGHNT and YENEEA. CDR3 length: 15 residues. CDR3 in amino acids: CASSLGAGTVETQYF. The CDR3 DNA is TGTGCCAGCAGCTTAGGGGCGGGGACAGTGGAGACCCAGTACTTC.

This clone has more than one count but fewer than ten. The chain carries TRBV29-1 and TRBJ2-1; no clear D gene. CDR3 length equals 10 residues. V lost 6 bases, J lost 5 bases, and 5 bases lay in between. Germline loops: CDR1 SQVTM, CDR2 ANQGSEA. CDR3 DNA: TGCAGCGTGGAGAACAATGAGCAGTTCTTC. Its protein product is CSVENNEQFF.

CDR3: CASSLLRTGGFTEAFF. The CDR3 DNA follows: TGTGCCAGCAGTTTACTTCGGACAGGGGGCTTTACTGAAGCTTTCTTT. The chain joins TRBV27 to TRBJ1-1, with TRBD1 identical over 11 bases. This CDR3 is 16 amino acids long. After removal of 2 bases from V and 5 bases from J, the junction contained 7 bases not matched to a gene. CDR1 and CDR2 from the germline V gene are MNHEY and SMNVEV (reference sequence).

The chain couples TRBV19 to TRBJ2-2; 10 bases match TRBD2. Germline V gene data show CDR1 as LNHDA and CDR2 as SQIVND (reference sequence). V was pared by 4 bases and J by 2 bases, with 16 bases of the junction left unmatched. The CDR3 consists of 20 residues. CDR3 amino acids: CASSTRGLLRLAGNTGELFF. CDR3 DNA sequence: TGTGCCAGTAGTACCCGGGGCCTTCTCCGACTAGCGGGTAACACCGGGGAGCTGTTTTTT.

This rearrangement joins TRBV7-9 to TRBJ2-1; 9 nucleotides align to TRBD2. V lost 1 base and J lost 7; bases outside the gene matches: 8. This CDR3 is built from 16 residues. Germline-derived CDR1 and CDR2 are SEHNR and FQNEAQ (reference sequence). The CDR3 protein is CASSLEGAGGLNEQFF. For the CDR3, the DNA is TGTGCCAGCAGCTTAGAGGGCGCGGGAGGGCTTAATGAGCAGTTCTTC. Filled out from reference TRBV7-9 and TRBJ2-1, the complete variable domain reads DTGVSQNPRHKITKRGQNVTFRCDPISEHNRLYWYRQTLGQGPEFLTYFQNEAQLEKSRLLSDRFSAERPKGSFSTLEIQRTEQGDSAMYLCASSLEGAGGLNEQFFGPGTRLTVL.

This clone was seen a handful of times. The CDR3 loop reads CASSELRRGRPSNQPQHF. For the CDR3, the DNA is TGTGCCAGCAGTGAGTTGAGGCGGGGGCGGCCGTCGAATCAGCCCCAGCATTTT. The chain couples TRBV6-1 to TRBJ1-5; possible D gene TRBD1, 6 bases. Trimming left V 3 bases short and J 4 bases short, with 22 bases between. In germline, CDR1 is MNHNS, CDR2 SASEGT. The CDR3 is 18 residues long.

The gene calls are TRBV5-1 and TRBJ2-3; 11 nucleotides align to TRBD2. CDR1 is SGHRS, CDR2 YFSETQ, per germline. This CDR3 comprises 19 residues. J lost 2 bases, V lost 1 base, and 12 bases had no gene match. The CDR3 nucleotides are TGCGCCAGCAGCTTGACTAGCGGGAGCCCTCCCCGCCTCACAGATACGCAGTATTTT. It encodes CASSLTSGSPPRLTDTQYF.

CDR3 residues: CASTQPGEGRFSPLHF. As DNA, the CDR3 is TGTGCCAGCACCCAACCGGGGGAAGGACGCTTTTCACCCCTCCACTTT. The rearrangement joins TRBV6-6 to TRBJ1-6, with TRBD1 as a possible D gene (5 bases). With 7 bases removed from V and 9 bases from J, the gap between germline ends came to 22 bases. The CDR3 extends over 16 amino acids. Germline values: CDR1 MNHNY, CDR2 SVGAGI (reference sequence).

V and J are TRBV7-8 and TRBJ2-1, with TRBD2 matching 7 bases. The V segment lost 3 bases and the J segment 6 bases; nucleotides outside the gene matches: 5. The CDR3 loop spans 14 amino acids. Germline assignment: CDR1 SGHVS and CDR2 FQNEAQ. The CDR3 sequence is CASSFSGTINEQFF. Here the CDR3 DNA reads TGTGCCAGCAGCTTCAGCGGGACCATCAATGAGCAGTTCTTC.

The chain links TRBV7-2 to TRBJ1-1, with D uncertain. V shed 2 bases and J shed 7 bases, with 11 bases lying between them. The CDR3 spans 13 residues. CDR1 and CDR2 (germline): SGHTA, FQGNSA. The CDR3 here is CASSLPPAGEAFF. The CDR3 nucleotides read TGTGCCAGCAGCTTACCACCCGCAGGTGAAGCTTTCTTT.